Listed below are T cell receptor beta chains from one sample, sequenced in a study of CD8 T cells in ankylosing spondylitis. TCRdb re-analysed the 5' RACE reads in MiXCR, keeping a single row per CDR3 protein. The sample shows 250,000 to 350,000 distinct CDR3 sequences, roughly 8% of them seen only once. Specimen: blood, either unsorted or a sorted T cell fraction (not recorded which). Receptor source: a male donor with ankylosing spondylitis. The CDR3 runs from the conserved cysteine through the conserved F or W. D genes are given only for firm matches. Clone size is given for some rows only: seen once, a few or many times, or a class if the clone is expanded.

V gene	CDR3 length	clone size	J gene	D gene	CDR3 protein	CDR3 DNA
TRBV24-1	12	few	TRBJ2-1	-	CATSDQDNEQFF	TGTGCCACCAGTGATCAAGACAATGAGCAGTTCTTC
TRBV5-6	15	many	TRBJ2-1	TRBD1	CASSYGTGDLNEQFF	TGTGCCAGCAGTTACGGTACAGGGGATCTCAATGAGCAGTTCTTC
TRBV4-2	16	few	TRBJ2-1	TRBD2	CASSQELAGGYNEQFF	TGTGCCAGCAGCCAAGAACTAGCGGGAGGGTACAATGAGCAGTTCTTC
TRBV29-1	13	many	TRBJ2-2	-	CSVAPENTGELFF	TGCAGCGTTGCCCCAGAGAACACCGGGGAGCTGTTTTTT
TRBV5-6	13	many	TRBJ2-7	-	CASSLSEPREQYF	TGTGCCAGCAGCTTGTCGGAGCCTCGGGAGCAGTACTTC
TRBV4-1	15	-	TRBJ2-7	TRBD2	CASSQGTSAYYEQYF	TGCGCCAGCAGCCAAGGGACTAGCGCGTACTACGAGCAGTACTTC
TRBV12-3/TRBV12-4	16	few	TRBJ2-1	TRBD1	CASSSPPGQPYNEQFF	TGTGCCAGCAGCTCCCCCCCGGGACAGCCTTACAATGAGCAGTTCTTC
TRBV9	15	many	TRBJ2-1	-	CASSVVDLADNEQFF	TGTGCCAGCAGCGTAGTAGATCTAGCCGACAATGAGCAGTTCTTC
TRBV6-5	16	few	TRBJ2-5	TRBD2	CASSYGASGLQETQYF	TGTGCCAGCAGTTACGGGGCTAGCGGCCTTCAAGAGACCCAGTACTTC
TRBV27	12	few	TRBJ2-5	-	CASRGVGETQYF	TGTGCCAGCAGGGGCGTCGGGGAGACCCAGTACTTC
TRBV6-5	16	many	TRBJ2-1	-	CASSYSIMGSNNEQFF	TGTGCCAGCAGTTACTCGATTATGGGTTCGAACAATGAGCAGTTCTTC
TRBV7-3	15	few	TRBJ2-7	TRBD2	CASSSRTSGTDEQYF	TGTGCCAGCAGCTCAAGGACTAGCGGGACTGACGAGCAGTACTTC
TRBV14	13	few	TRBJ1-1	-	CASSQTLNTEAFF	TGTGCCAGCAGCCAGACCTTGAACACTGAAGCTTTCTTT
TRBV4-1	14	-	TRBJ2-3	TRBD1	CASGMDRGTDTQYF	TGCGCCAGCGGGATGGACAGGGGCACAGATACGCAGTATTTT
TRBV4-2	17	few	TRBJ2-5	TRBD2	CASSQDATSGSQETQYF	TGTGCCAGCAGCCAAGATGCCACTAGCGGGAGCCAAGAGACCCAGTACTTC
TRBV9	11	-	TRBJ1-2	-	CASKLFSGYTF	TGTGCCAGCAAACTATTTAGTGGCTACACCTTC
TRBV10-3	15	few	TRBJ1-3	-	CAVSDNTHSGNTIYF	TGTGCCGTCAGTGATAACACTCACTCTGGAAACACCATATATTTT
TRBV12-3/TRBV12-4	18	few	TRBJ2-3	TRBD2	CASSPRRTSGRSGDTQYF	TGTGCCAGCAGCCCCCGGCGGACTAGCGGGAGGTCCGGAGATACGCAGTATTTT
TRBV2	13	-	TRBJ2-3	TRBD2	CASSAGELNTQYF	TGTGCCAGTAGCGCGGGAGAATTAAATACGCAGTATTTT
TRBV18	15	many	TRBJ1-1	-	CASSLRNRDATEAFF	TGTGCCAGCTCACTTAGAAACCGGGACGCCACTGAAGCTTTCTTT
TRBV5-1	14	many	TRBJ2-7	TRBD1	CASSQGQAYYEQYF	TGCGCCAGCAGCCAGGGACAGGCCTACTACGAGCAGTACTTC
TRBV20-1	15	many	TRBJ2-3	TRBD2	CSAVSPSGTRDTQYF	TGCAGTGCTGTATCACCTAGCGGGACACGAGATACGCAGTATTTT
TRBV7-3	13	-	TRBJ1-1	TRBD1	CASSLTDRTEAFF	TGTGCCAGCAGCTTAACGGACAGGACTGAAGCTTTCTTT
TRBV12-3/TRBV12-4	14	-	TRBJ2-7	-	CASSLLQGLREQYF	TGTGCCAGCAGTTTACTACAGGGTTTGCGCGAGCAGTACTTC
TRBV5-4	15	-	TRBJ2-3	-	CASSLQGTSTDTQYF	TGTGCCAGCAGCTTACAGGGGACTAGCACAGATACGCAGTATTTT
TRBV20-1	13	-	TRBJ2-2	-	CSANSGNTGELFF	TGCAGTGCTAATAGCGGGAACACCGGGGAGCTGTTTTTT
TRBV7-9	14	few	TRBJ2-7	TRBD2	CASSTPGLGNEQYF	TGTGCCAGCAGCACACCGGGACTAGGGAACGAGCAGTACTTC
TRBV7-8	15	-	TRBJ1-1	-	CASSPIGRMITEAFF	TGTGCCAGCAGCCCCATCGGACGGATGATCACTGAAGCTTTCTTT
TRBV5-1	15	-	TRBJ2-7	TRBD2	CASSREAGGSYEQYF	TGCGCCAGCAGCCGCGAAGCGGGAGGGTCCTACGAGCAGTACTTC
TRBV11-2	13	few	TRBJ2-7	TRBD1	CASSKGQSYEQYF	TGTGCCAGCAGCAAGGGACAGTCCTACGAGCAGTACTTC
TRBV2	14	-	TRBJ2-2	TRBD1	CASTRDRNTGELFF	TGTGCCAGCACCCGGGACAGGAACACCGGGGAGCTGTTTTTT
TRBV12-3/TRBV12-4	15	-	TRBJ1-5	TRBD1	CASSRPGQGDQPQHF	TGTGCCAGCAGTCGCCCGGGACAGGGAGATCAGCCCCAGCATTTT
TRBV9	15	few	TRBJ2-1	TRBD1	CASSVAGTGGNEQFF	TGTGCCAGCAGCGTAGCGGGGACAGGGGGCAATGAGCAGTTCTTC
TRBV6-1	16	few	TRBJ2-2	TRBD2	CASSAQLAGDNGELFF	TGTGCCAGCAGTGCCCAACTAGCGGGAGATAACGGGGAGCTGTTTTTT
TRBV29-1	14	-	TRBJ2-2	TRBD2	CSVLGLAGAGELFF	TGCAGCGTTTTGGGACTAGCGGGTGCCGGGGAGCTGTTTTTT
TRBV7-8	14	-	TRBJ1-4	-	CASSLIGLGEKLFF	TGTGCCAGCAGCTTAATAGGCCTAGGGGAAAAACTGTTTTTT
TRBV18	15	-	TRBJ2-1	TRBD1	CASSPQGATYNEQFF	TGTGCCAGCTCACCACAGGGGGCGACCTACAATGAGCAGTTCTTC
TRBV5-1	15	many	TRBJ1-3	-	CASRSEGDSGNTIYF	TGCGCCAGCAGATCCGAGGGTGACTCTGGAAACACCATATATTTT
TRBV9	15	-	TRBJ1-1	TRBD1	CASSVGTGGYTEAFF	TGTGCCAGCAGCGTAGGGACAGGGGGTTACACTGAAGCTTTCTTT
TRBV27	17	few	TRBJ2-4	-	CASSLGGGYGAKNIQYF	TGTGCCAGCAGTTTAGGTGGGGGCTATGGAGCCAAAAACATTCAGTACTTC
TRBV7-2	12	-	TRBJ1-2	-	CASSGAGYGYTF	TGTGCCAGCAGCGGGGCGGGCTATGGCTACACCTTC
TRBV29-1	12	once	TRBJ2-7	-	CSVEGRSYEQYF	TGCAGCGTTGAAGGCAGGTCCTACGAGCAGTACTTC